Listed here are 30 T cell receptor beta chains from one sample, sequenced in a study of T cell changes during pregnancy in multiple sclerosis. Clones were read by immunoSEQ multiplex PCR, and TCRdb kept only the in-frame ones, dropping some. There are 25,000 or so clones in the sample; under 95% occur only once, and 5% to 7.5% lies in the top ten. This material consisted of CD8+ T cells from peripheral blood mononuclear cells, taken before pregnancy. The receptor set was obtained from a female donor with multiple sclerosis, enrolled in a pregnancy study.

This chain links TRBV19 with TRBJ2-3; 10 bases are a match to TRBD2. The ends lost 5 bases at V and 3 bases at J; junction bases unmatched: 8. CDR1 and CDR2 from the germline V gene are LNHDA and SQIVND (reference sequence). This CDR3 has 16 amino acids. The CDR3 is CASSPLAGEGTDTQYF. In nucleotides, the CDR3 is TGTGCCAGTAGTCCCCTAGCGGGAGAAGGAACAGATACGCAGTATTTT.

Sample share makes this clone medium-sized. The V call is TRBV15, the J call TRBJ2-1, with D perhaps matching TRBD2 (6 bases). Germline CDR1 is LNHNV and CDR2 is YYDKDF (reference sequence). V was pared by 1 base and J by 6 bases, with 10 bases between. The CDR3 totals 14 residues. CDR3 loop: CATSRGMGGNEQFF. CDR3 coding DNA: TGTGCCACCAGCAGAGGTATGGGGGGCAATGAGCAGTTCTTC.

The genes are TRBV4-1 and TRBJ2-1; 10 bases are shared with TRBD2. The length of the CDR3 is 14 residues. V trimming: 4 bases; J trimming: 9 bases; junction bases outside the gene matches: 6. The germline gives CDR1 MGHRA, CDR2 YSYEKL. The DNA of the CDR3 is TGCGCCAGCAGCCTCAAAGTAGCGGGAGGTGAGCAGTTCTTC. Protein: CASSLKVAGGEQFF.

The gene calls are TRBV7-6 and TRBJ2-7; the D gene is possibly TRBD2 (5 bases). Looked up from germline, CDR1 is SGHVS and CDR2 is FNYEAQ. The CDR3 is 15 amino acids. Trimming took 3 bases from V and 2 from J, leaving 14 bases between them. The chain's CDR3 is CASSFQAGAPYEQYF. CDR3 DNA sequence: TGTGCCAGCAGCTTCCAGGCGGGTGCCCCCTACGAGCAGTACTTC.

The rearrangement links TRBV4-1 to TRBJ2-3; 9 bases are shared with TRBD1. Germline V gene data show CDR1 as MGHRA and CDR2 as YSYEKL. The CDR3 has 17 residues. V was pared by 0 bases and J by 5 bases, with 9 bases of the junction left unmatched. The CDR3 is CASSQDSPGQGIDTQYF. The CDR3 nucleotides are TGCGCCAGCAGCCAAGACTCCCCCGGACAGGGGATAGATACGCAGTATTTT.

The CDR3 region is CASSLSLDNEQFF. The DNA for the CDR3 is TGCGCCAGCAGCCTAAGCCTAGACAATGAGCAGTTCTTC. This rearrangement joins TRBV4-3 to TRBJ2-1; D is undetermined. Germline CDR1 reads LGHNA; CDR2 reads YSLEER. The CDR3 covers 13 residues. With 4 bases removed from V and 5 bases from J, the gap between germline ends came to 9 bases.

V and J are TRBV4-3 and TRBJ1-1; TRBD1 aligns across 8 bases. Germline V gene lookup returns CDR1 LGHNA and CDR2 YSLEER. This CDR3 has 17 residues. With 0 bases clipped from V and 8 bases from J, the junction kept 14 bases outside the gene matches. The CDR3 spells CASSQDRGGTGAYEAFF. In DNA, the CDR3 is TGCGCCAGCAGCCAAGATCGGGGCGGGACAGGCGCGTACGAAGCTTTCTTT.

This chain connects TRBV11-3 to TRBJ2-1, with 7 positions matching TRBD2. Trimming removed 1 base from V and 2 bases from J; junction bases left unmatched: 2. The CDR3 loop spans 15 amino acids. The germline CDR1 and CDR2 sequences are SGHNT and YENEEA. The CDR3 region has the DNA TGTGCCAGCAGCTTAGCGGGAGGACCCTACAATGAGCAGTTCTTC. It translates to CASSLAGGPYNEQFF.

The chain uses TRBV7-9 and TRBJ2-7; D possibly corresponds to TRBD1 (6 bases). This CDR3 region has 13 residues. Germline V gene sequence: CDR1 SEHNR, CDR2 FQNEAQ (reference sequence). V lost 10 bases and J lost 2, with 15 bases in between. Written as DNA, the CDR3 is TGTGCCACTATGATGGGGGCAGCCTACGAGCAGTACTTC. Protein product: CATMMGAAYEQYF.

The rearrangement links TRBV19 to TRBJ1-1, with 9 bases lining up with TRBD1. Germline-derived CDR1 and CDR2 are LNHDA and SQIVND (reference sequence). V shed 3 bases and J 5 bases; nucleotides not matched to a gene: 4. The CDR3 runs 14 residues. The CDR3 DNA sequence: TGTGCCAGTAGTATGGGGACAGGGTGGACTGAAGCTTTCTTT. Residues: CASSMGTGWTEAFF.

The genes are TRBV4-3 and TRBJ2-1; 11 bases are a match to TRBD2. J gave up 6 bases and V 4 bases, and 11 bases lay outside the gene matches. CDR1 is LGHNA and CDR2 is YSLEER in the germline V gene. The CDR3 contains 17 residues. CDR3 loop: CASSLESGTSGLNEQFF. CDR3 in DNA: TGCGCCAGCAGCCTAGAGTCCGGGACTAGCGGACTCAATGAGCAGTTCTTC.

The V call is TRBV19, the J call TRBJ2-1; the D is unclear. CDR3 length equals 12 residues. The germline CDR1 and CDR2 sequences are LNHDA and SQIVND (reference sequence). V was shortened by 3 bases and J by 4 bases, with 4 bases between the two germline ends. The chain's CDR3 is CASSMEYNEQFF. The CDR3 DNA reads TGTGCCAGTAGTATGGAGTACAATGAGCAGTTCTTC.

The V gene is TRBV11-3, the J gene TRBJ1-1; no clear D. Germline CDR1 is SGHNT and CDR2 is YENEEA. The CDR3 is 16 amino acids. Deletions cut 0 bases from V and 0 bases from J, with 11 bases between. The CDR3 DNA is TGTGCCAGCAGCTTAGAGGTTCAGTCATTGAACACTGAAGCTTTCTTT. This codes for CASSLEVQSLNTEAFF.

V usage is TRBV6-6 and J usage is TRBJ2-7, with a tentative D call TRBD1 (5 bases). The V end was cut by 6 bases, the J end by 3 bases, with 18 bases between. CDR3 length equals 15 residues. CDR1 MNHNY and CDR2 SVGAGI come from the germline V gene (reference sequence). Here the CDR3 DNA reads TGTGCCAGCAGACAAAAGGGGTCCCCCGACTACGAGCAGTACTTC. This encodes CASRQKGSPDYEQYF.

The J gene is TRBJ1-1, the V gene TRBV19, with D possibly being TRBD1 (6 bases). Germline V gene lookup returns CDR1 LNHDA and CDR2 SQIVND (reference sequence). CDR3 size: 15 residues. Trimming cost V 3 bases and J 2 bases, with 13 bases left between them. CDR3 nucleotides: TGTGCCAGTAGTATCGACGGGGGGCGAAACACTGAAGCTTTCTTT. It yields the protein CASSIDGGRNTEAFF.

V is TRBV6-1 and J is TRBJ2-5, with 7 nucleotides matching TRBD2. J lost 5 bases, V lost 10 bases, and 7 bases had no gene match. Germline CDR1 reads MNHNS; CDR2 reads SASEGT. This CDR3 has 12 residues. The CDR3 bases are TGTGCCAAAGCGGGATTAGTTGAGACCCAGTACTTC. Protein sequence: CAKAGLVETQYF.

The chain joins TRBV6-5 to TRBJ1-1; possible D gene TRBD1, 6 bases. The ends were cut back, 5 bases at V and 1 base at J, with 8 bases in the middle. There are 13 residues in the CDR3. From germline, CDR1 is MNHEY and CDR2 SVGAGI. CDR3 sequence: CASSQGQNTEAFF. In nucleotides, the CDR3 is TGTGCCAGCAGTCAGGGACAGAACACTGAAGCTTTCTTT.

Relative to its sample, this clone is medium-sized (0.01 to 0.1%). The gene calls are TRBV7-2 and TRBJ2-7; D unclear. V lost 5 bases to trimming and J lost 5 bases, with 10 bases between them. The germline V gene encodes CDR1 SGHTA and CDR2 FQGNSA. The CDR3 is 12 amino acids. This CDR3 is CASSVRLHEQYF. CDR3 sequence (DNA): TGTGCCAGCAGCGTACGACTTCACGAGCAGTACTTC.

This clone has only a few counts. The genes are TRBV4-3 and TRBJ2-1; 9 bases map to TRBD2. Germline CDR1 is LGHNA and CDR2 is YSLEER. CDR3 length equals 16 residues. With 4 bases clipped from V and 0 bases from J, the junction kept 4 bases outside the gene matches. The CDR3 coding sequence is TGCGCCAGCAGCCGCCAGACTAGCGGCTCCTACAATGAGCAGTTCTTC. This sequence encodes CASSRQTSGSYNEQFF.

This sequence joins TRBV4-3 and TRBJ2-1; TRBD2 agrees at 7 bases. The CDR3 runs 17 residues. Germline CDR1 and CDR2: LGHNA and YSLEER. Unmatched junction bases numbered 5, after V lost 0 bases and J lost 0 bases. CDR3 nucleotides: TGCGCCAGCAGCCAAGATCCTAGCGGCCTCTCCTACAATGAGCAGTTCTTC. Protein: CASSQDPSGLSYNEQFF.

Of note for this clone: This specimen includes other DNA sequences encoding the same CDR3. The V gene is TRBV7-6, the J gene TRBJ1-5, with D perhaps TRBD1 (5 bases). V shed 5 bases and J shed 6 bases, with 11 bases lying between them. The CDR3 has 13 residues. Germline values: CDR1 SGHVS, CDR2 FNYEAQ. CDR3 region: CASSPGGGQPQHF. For the CDR3, the DNA is TGTGCCAGCAGCCCTGGGGGAGGTCAGCCCCAGCATTTT.

This chain links TRBV7-9 with TRBJ2-1; no clear D. The CDR3 contains 15 residues. V lost 8 bases and J lost 0, with 14 bases in between. Germline V CDR1 and CDR2: SEHNR, FQNEAQ (reference sequence). CDR3 protein: CASSGWKSSYNEQFF. The CDR3 DNA reads as TGTGCCAGCTCAGGTTGGAAGAGCTCCTACAATGAGCAGTTCTTC.

The rearrangement uses TRBV7-9 and TRBJ1-2, with D hard to call. Germline lookup yields CDR1 SEHNR and CDR2 FQNEAQ (reference sequence). The V end lost 5 bases, the J end lost 4 bases, and 14 bases lay between the germline ends. The CDR3 is 14 residues long. The CDR3 is CASSPGPGGYGYTF. The CDR3 DNA reads as TGTGCCAGCAGCCCTGGCCCGGGAGGCTATGGCTACACCTTC.

The chain recombines TRBV27 with TRBJ1-5, with TRBD1 matching 9 bases. Germline lookup yields CDR1 MNHEY and CDR2 SMNVEV (reference sequence). V shed 5 bases, J shed 6 bases, and the junction held 8 bases outside the gene matches. The length of the CDR3 is 15 residues. The CDR3, as DNA: TGTGCCAGCAGTGCTACAGGGGGCCATAGTCAGCCCCAGCATTTT. It encodes CASSATGGHSQPQHF.

In this sample, this clone turned up once. The chain has TRBV10-3 and TRBJ1-2, with TRBD1 as a possible D gene (6 bases). Trimming left V 8 bases short and J 4 bases short, with 11 bases between. Per germline, CDR1 ENHRY and CDR2 SYGVKD. This CDR3 has 12 residues. CDR3 DNA: TGTGCCATCGAGACAGGATCCTATGGCTACACCTTC. It specifies CAIETGSYGYTF.

The CDR3: CASSSVLPEDEQFF. CDR3 coding DNA: TGTGCCAGCAGCTCCGTCCTTCCGGAGGATGAGCAGTTCTTC. The J gene is TRBJ2-1, the V gene TRBV7-6, with D possibly matching TRBD2 (5 bases). Trimming shortened V by 4 bases and J by 8 bases, and 15 bases separated the two germline ends. CDR1 is SGHVS and CDR2 is FNYEAQ in the germline V gene. This CDR3 has 14 residues. Full variable domain (remainder filled in from reference TRBV7-6 and TRBJ2-1): GAGVSQSPRYKVTKRGQDVALRCDPISGHVSLYWYRQALGQGPEFLTYFNYEAQQDKSGLPNDRFSAERPEGSISTLTIQRTEQRDSAMYRCASSSVLPEDEQFFGPGTRLTVL.

V usage is TRBV29-1 and J usage is TRBJ1-2, with D possibly matching TRBD1 (5 bases). This CDR3 has 12 amino acids. The germline V and J ends were trimmed by 6 bases and 7 bases, with 15 bases remaining between them. Germline V gene data show CDR1 as SQVTM and CDR2 as ANQGSEA. The CDR3 is CSVGQGESGYTF. Here the CDR3 DNA reads TGCAGCGTGGGGCAGGGTGAAAGTGGCTACACCTTC.

The V gene is TRBV7-9, the J gene TRBJ1-4, with D hard to call. The length of the CDR3 is 13 residues. Germline-derived CDR1 and CDR2 are SEHNR and FQNEAQ (reference sequence). V was shortened by 5 bases and J by 8 bases, with 12 bases between the two germline ends. CDR3 protein: CASSPGAGEKLFF. The CDR3 region has the DNA TGTGCCAGCAGCCCAGGCGCCGGCGAAAAACTGTTTTTT. The whole variable domain, filled in from reference TRBV7-9 and TRBJ1-4, reads DTGVSQNPRHKITKRGQNVTFRCDPISEHNRLYWYRQTLGQGPEFLTYFQNEAQLEKSRLLSDRFSAERPKGSFSTLEIQRTEQGDSAMYLCASSPGAGEKLFFGSGTQLSVL.

The chain employs TRBV6-6 and TRBJ2-1; 10 nucleotides align to TRBD2. This CDR3 is built from 14 residues. CDR1 and CDR2 (germline): MNHNY, SVGAGI (reference sequence). Trimming cost V 5 bases and J 5 bases; bases outside gene matches: 3. The CDR3 DNA sequence: TGTGCCAGCAGTCACGGACTAGCGGACAATGAGCAGTTCTTC. Its protein product is CASSHGLADNEQFF.

The chain carries TRBV29-1 and TRBJ2-7, with TRBD2 identical over 7 bases. The V gene end was trimmed by 4 bases and the J gene end by 2 bases; junction bases not matched to a gene: 8. The CDR3 extends over 14 amino acids. Germline V gene data show CDR1 as SQVTM and CDR2 as ANQGSEA. CDR3 loop: CSVVPAGAAYEQYF. CDR3 coding DNA: TGCAGCGTTGTCCCTGCGGGAGCGGCCTACGAGCAGTACTTC.